The 21 T cell receptor beta chains given below trace back to one sample, sequenced in a study of cytomegalovirus exposure and HLA in healthy donors. The PCR contained 60 Vbeta and 13 Jbeta primers. The table came from immunoSEQ multiplex PCR; TCRdb's copy has only in-frame clones and leaves some out. This sample has 190,000 or so clones, with around 86% found just once. Sequenced: PBMCs. The receptors were sampled from a woman in her fifties or sixties in good health and CMV-seropositive.

CDR3 nucleotides: TGTGCCAGCAGTGCCCGGGACAGGGGAGGCAATGAGCAGTTCTTC. Protein sequence: CASSARDRGGNEQFF. The J gene is TRBJ2-1, the V gene TRBV6-1; 10 bases fit TRBD1. The CDR3 is 15 residues long. V dropped 4 bases and J dropped 6; count of bases not matched to a gene: 6. Germline loops: CDR1 MNHNS, CDR2 SASEGT.

The chain has TRBV7-3 and TRBJ2-6; 7 positions match TRBD1. After removal of 5 bases from V and 1 base from J, the junction contained 11 bases not matched to a gene. Germline assignment: CDR1 SGHTA and CDR2 FQGTGA. The CDR3 length is 18 residues. CDR3 nucleotide sequence: TGTGCCAGCAGCAGCACCGGGACAGACATTTCTGGGGCCAACGTCCTGACTTTC. Translating gives CASSSTGTDISGANVLTF.

The rearrangement links TRBV2 to TRBJ2-4, with a possible D match to TRBD2 (6 bases). This CDR3 is built from 14 residues. The V gene lost 9 bases and the J gene lost 1 base, with 13 bases spanning the gap. Germline CDR1 and CDR2: SNHLY and FYNNEI. The CDR3 DNA is TGTGCCAGTCAACCGGGGGAGGCCAAAAACATTCAGTACTTC. Amino acid sequence: CASQPGEAKNIQYF.

This chain uses TRBV5-6 with TRBJ2-3; 8 nucleotides line up with TRBD2. The CDR3 is 17 amino acids. From germline, CDR1 is SGHDT and CDR2 YYEEEE. V trimming: 1 base; J trimming: 6 bases; junction bases outside the gene matches: 13. This CDR3 reads CASSLLSSGPTRDTQYF. CDR3 coding DNA: TGTGCCAGCAGCTTGTTGTCTAGCGGGCCGACAAGGGATACGCAGTATTTT.

The rearrangement joins TRBV27 to TRBJ2-7; the match to TRBD2 covers 8 bases. Trimming removed 2 bases from V and 2 bases from J; junction bases left unmatched: 8. The CDR3 is 16 amino acids. Germline CDR1 is MNHEY and CDR2 is SMNVEV (reference sequence). The DNA for the CDR3 is TGTGCCAGCAGTTTAATCGGGACTAGTGGCACCTACGAGCAGTACTTC. This gives the protein CASSLIGTSGTYEQYF.

The chain joins TRBV5-1 to TRBJ2-7; 11 positions agree with TRBD1. Germline values: CDR1 SGHRS, CDR2 YFSETQ. This CDR3 has 15 amino acids. The V segment lost 1 base and the J segment 3 bases; nucleotides outside the gene matches: 3. DNA of the CDR3: TGCGCCAGCAGCTTGTCCGGGACAGGGGGCTACGAGCAGTACTTC. Protein sequence: CASSLSGTGGYEQYF.

The chain uses TRBV23-1 and TRBJ1-2, with 7 positions matching TRBD1. TRBV23-1 is annotated as an ORF whose role is uncertain. Germline trimming cut 7 bases from V and 6 bases from J; bases unmatched to any gene: 11. This CDR3 has 14 residues. CDR3 nucleotides: TGCGCCAGCACCTTACTGGCAGGGGGAAATGGCTACACCTTC. Translating it yields CASTLLAGGNGYTF.

The genes are TRBV10-3 and TRBJ2-2; no definite D call. Looked up from germline, CDR1 is ENHRY and CDR2 is SYGVKD. V was cut by 2 bases and J by 2 bases, with 6 bases left in between. The CDR3 spans 14 residues. The CDR3 DNA reads TGTGCCATCAGTGAGAACACAAACACCGGGGAGCTGTTTTTT. It encodes CAISENTNTGELFF.

V usage is TRBV19 and J usage is TRBJ2-5; D possibly corresponds to TRBD1 (5 bases). V lost 7 bases and J lost 3, with 18 bases in between. The CDR3 loop spans 15 amino acids. Per the germline V gene, CDR1 is LNHDA and CDR2 is SQIVND (reference sequence). CDR3: CASKSIRAVEETQYF. In DNA form, the CDR3 reads TGTGCCAGTAAGAGCATCAGGGCAGTAGAAGAGACCCAGTACTTC.

The chain uses TRBV19 and TRBJ1-2; tentatively, D is TRBD1 (5 bases). V was cut by 1 base and J by 4 bases, with 10 bases left in between. The CDR3 is 14 amino acids. Germline V gene lookup returns CDR1 LNHDA and CDR2 SQIVND (reference sequence). CDR3 in DNA: TGTGCCAGTAGTATAGTTGGGGCCGGCTATGGCTACACCTTC. As protein: CASSIVGAGYGYTF.

J is TRBJ2-2 and V is TRBV18; D not certain. The V end lost 5 bases, the J end lost 0 bases, and 7 bases lay between the germline ends. This CDR3 spans 14 amino acids. From germline, CDR1 is KGHSH and CDR2 LQKENI. The CDR3 region is CASSARSNTGELFF. The CDR3, as DNA: TGTGCCAGCTCAGCCAGATCGAACACCGGGGAGCTGTTTTTT. The full variable domain, its missing parts supplied by reference TRBV18 and TRBJ2-2, is NAGVMQNPRHLVRRRGQEARLRCSPMKGHSHVYWYRQLPEEGLKFMVYLQKENIIDESGMPKERFSAEFPKEGPSILRIQQVVRGDSAAYFCASSARSNTGELFFGEGSRLTVL.

CDR3 sequence (DNA): TGTGCCAGCAGCTTAAAAGGGGGCGGGGGCACAGATACGCAGTATTTT. Translating gives CASSLKGGGGTDTQYF. The gene calls are TRBV7-2 and TRBJ2-3; TRBD1 might be the D (7 bases). Trimming cost V 2 bases and J 1 base, with 13 bases left between them. Germline lookup yields CDR1 SGHTA and CDR2 FQGNSA. This CDR3 spans 16 amino acids.

V usage is TRBV6-6 and J usage is TRBJ2-3, with TRBD2 identical over 10 bases. Per germline, CDR1 MNHNY and CDR2 SVGAGI (reference sequence). With 6 bases clipped from V and 5 bases from J, the junction kept 8 bases outside the gene matches. CDR3 length: 15 residues. Written as DNA, the CDR3 is TGTGCCAGCAGAAACCGGCTAGCGGGGGTAGATACGCAGTATTTT. Translating it yields CASRNRLAGVDTQYF.

With respect to this clone: Other DNA variants within this sample encode the same CDR3. The J gene is TRBJ2-5, the V gene TRBV18; 9 bases are shared with TRBD2. The V and J ends lost 0 bases and 4 bases, in that order; junction bases with no gene match: 6. The CDR3 has 16 residues. Germline V gene data show CDR1 as KGHSH and CDR2 as LQKENI. CDR3 amino acids: CASSPPLAGTSETQYF. The CDR3, as DNA: TGTGCCAGCTCACCACCCCTAGCGGGGACTTCAGAGACCCAGTACTTC.

In this sample, this clone turned up a few times. This chain connects TRBV28 to TRBJ1-4; 8 nucleotides align to TRBD1. Trimming cost V 4 bases and J 5 bases; bases outside gene matches: 3. The germline CDR1 and CDR2 sequences are MDHEN and SYDVKM. This CDR3 has 14 amino acids. The CDR3 region is CASSYRGRNEKLFF. DNA for the CDR3: TGTGCCAGCAGTTACAGGGGGAGGAATGAAAAACTGTTTTTT. Drawing the rest from reference TRBV28 and TRBJ1-4, the complete variable domain is DVKVTQSSRYLVKRTGEKVFLECVQDMDHENMFWYRQDPGLGLRLIYFSYDVKMKEKGDIPEGYSVSREKKERFSLILESASTNQTSMYLCASSYRGRNEKLFFGSGTQLSVL.

J is TRBJ1-2 and V is TRBV6-1; D might be TRBD1 (6 bases). V was trimmed by 2 bases and J by 6 bases, leaving 7 bases between them. Looked up from germline, CDR1 is MNHNS and CDR2 is SASEGT. This CDR3 is built from 12 residues. The CDR3 loop reads CASSESGDGYTF. CDR3 DNA sequence: TGTGCCAGCAGTGAATCAGGGGATGGCTACACCTTC.

The rearrangement links TRBV7-2 to TRBJ1-2, with unresolved D. The CDR3 contains 14 residues. Germline CDR1 SGHTA, CDR2 FQGNSA. Trimming shortened V by 1 base and J by 2 bases, and 8 bases separated the two germline ends. The CDR3 is CASSLGGWNYGYTF. CDR3 DNA sequence: TGTGCCAGCAGCTTAGGAGGTTGGAACTATGGCTACACCTTC.

This chain connects TRBV29-1 to TRBJ1-1; possible D gene TRBD1, 6 bases. Per the germline V gene, CDR1 is SQVTM and CDR2 is ANQGSEA. CDR3 length equals 12 residues. V lost 4 bases and J lost 3, with 9 bases in between. In nucleotides, the CDR3 is TGCAGCGTTGCCAGGGGATACACTGAAGCTTTCTTT. The encoded protein is CSVARGYTEAFF.

This chain joins TRBV28 and TRBJ1-2; no firm D call. Between the trimmed V and J ends, which lost 5 bases and 4 bases, there was a span of 11 bases. The CDR3 contains 13 residues. CDR1 is MDHEN, CDR2 SYDVKM, per germline. CDR3 loop: CASSPMQSYGYTF. In DNA form, the CDR3 reads TGTGCCAGCAGTCCCATGCAGTCCTATGGCTACACCTTC.

The chain couples TRBV9 to TRBJ2-2, with 9 bases identical to TRBD2. V trimming: 0 bases; J trimming: 6 bases; junction bases outside the gene matches: 6. The V gene's germline CDR1 is SGDLS and CDR2 YYNGEE. This CDR3 comprises 16 residues. This CDR3 is CASSVEGGGAAGELFF. The CDR3 DNA sequence: TGTGCCAGCAGCGTAGAGGGCGGGGGGGCCGCCGGGGAGCTGTTTTTT.

The genes are TRBV9 and TRBJ2-3, with D perhaps TRBD1 (6 bases). The V and J ends lost 4 bases and 3 bases respectively, with 15 bases between them. CDR3 size: 15 residues. In germline, CDR1 is SGDLS, CDR2 YYNGEE. The CDR3 DNA reads TGTGCCAGCAGCACCCAACAGGGTCGGACAGATACGCAGTATTTT. Residues: CASSTQQGRTDTQYF.